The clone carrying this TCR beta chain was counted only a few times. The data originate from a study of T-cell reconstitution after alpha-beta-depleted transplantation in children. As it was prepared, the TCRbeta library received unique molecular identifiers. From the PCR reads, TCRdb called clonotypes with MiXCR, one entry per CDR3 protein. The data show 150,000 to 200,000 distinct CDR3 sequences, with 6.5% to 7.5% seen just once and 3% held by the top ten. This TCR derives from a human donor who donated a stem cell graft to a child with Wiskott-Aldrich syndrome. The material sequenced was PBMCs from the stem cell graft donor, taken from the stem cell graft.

CDR3 protein: CASSPRLLGETQYF. The DNA for the CDR3 is TGTGCCAGCTCACCACGCCTCTTGGGAGAGACCCAGTACTTC. The J gene is TRBJ2-5, the V gene TRBV18; D not certain. Germline V gene data show CDR1 as KGHSH and CDR2 as LQKENI. Trimming removed 1 base at V and 4 bases at J, with 10 bases between. The CDR3 is made up of 14 amino acids. Full variable domain (outside the CDR3, taken from reference TRBV18 and TRBJ2-5): NAGVMQNPRHLVRRRGQEARLRCSPMKGHSHVYWYRQLPEEGLKFMVYLQKENIIDESGMPKERFSAEFPKEGPSILRIQQVVRGDSAAYFCASSPRLLGETQYFGPGTRLLVL.